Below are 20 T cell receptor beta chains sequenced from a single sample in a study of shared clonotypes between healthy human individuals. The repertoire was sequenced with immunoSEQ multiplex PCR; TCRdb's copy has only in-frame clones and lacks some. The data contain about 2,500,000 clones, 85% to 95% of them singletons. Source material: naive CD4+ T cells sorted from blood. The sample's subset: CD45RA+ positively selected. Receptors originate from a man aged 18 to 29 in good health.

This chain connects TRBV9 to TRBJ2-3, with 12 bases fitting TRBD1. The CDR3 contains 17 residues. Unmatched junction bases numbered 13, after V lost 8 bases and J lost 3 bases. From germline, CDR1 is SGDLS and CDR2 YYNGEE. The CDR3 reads CASGAGTGGSRTDTQYF. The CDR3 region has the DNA TGTGCCAGTGGAGCCGGGACAGGGGGCAGTCGGACAGATACGCAGTATTTT.

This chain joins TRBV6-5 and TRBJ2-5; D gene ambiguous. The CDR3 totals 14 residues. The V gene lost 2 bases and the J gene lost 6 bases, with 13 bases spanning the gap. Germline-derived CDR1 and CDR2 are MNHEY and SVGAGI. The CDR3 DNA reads TGTGCCAGCAGTTACGACTGGGCGAGGAAGACCCAGTACTTC. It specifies CASSYDWARKTQYF.

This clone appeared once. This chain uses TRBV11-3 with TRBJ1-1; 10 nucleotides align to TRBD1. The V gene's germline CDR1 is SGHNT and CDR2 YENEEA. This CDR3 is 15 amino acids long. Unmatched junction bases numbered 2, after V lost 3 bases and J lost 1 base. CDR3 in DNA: TGTGCCAGCAGCTTGACAGGGGGCAAGAACACTGAAGCTTTCTTT. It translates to CASSLTGGKNTEAFF.

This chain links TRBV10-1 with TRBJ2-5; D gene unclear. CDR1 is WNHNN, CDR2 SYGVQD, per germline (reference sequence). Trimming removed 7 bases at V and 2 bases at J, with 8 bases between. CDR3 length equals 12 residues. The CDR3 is CASKRKQETQYF. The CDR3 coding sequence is TGCGCCAGCAAGAGGAAACAAGAGACCCAGTACTTC.

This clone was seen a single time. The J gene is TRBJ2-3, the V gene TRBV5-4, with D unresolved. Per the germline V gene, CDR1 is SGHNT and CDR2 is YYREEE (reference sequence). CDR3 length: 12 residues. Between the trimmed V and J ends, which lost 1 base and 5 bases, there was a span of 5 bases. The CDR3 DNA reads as TGTGCCAGCAGCTTGTGGGGAGATACGCAGTATTTT. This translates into CASSLWGDTQYF.

The CDR3 sequence is CATDPGLAGNEQFF. The CDR3 coding sequence is TGTGCCACTGATCCGGGACTAGCAGGCAATGAGCAGTTCTTC. This rearrangement joins TRBV30 to TRBJ2-1; 9 nucleotides line up with TRBD2. Germline values: CDR1 GTSNPN, CDR2 SVGIG (reference sequence). V shed 8 bases, J shed 6 bases, and the junction held 11 bases outside the gene matches. CDR3 length: 14 residues. Full variable domain (rest looked up from reference TRBV30 and TRBJ2-1): SQTIHQWPATLVQPVGSPLSLECTVEGTSNPNLYWYRQAAGRGLQLLFYSVGIGQISSEVPQNLSASRPQDRQFILSSKKLLLSDSGFYLCATDPGLAGNEQFFGPGTRLTVL.

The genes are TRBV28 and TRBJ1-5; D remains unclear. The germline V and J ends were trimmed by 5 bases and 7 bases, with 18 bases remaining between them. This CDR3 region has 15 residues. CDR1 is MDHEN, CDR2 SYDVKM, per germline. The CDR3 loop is CASSAVSLTQQPQHF. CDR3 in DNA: TGTGCCAGCAGTGCGGTCTCTTTAACTCAACAGCCCCAGCATTTT.

The chain's CDR3 is CASSLETDGYTF. DNA of the CDR3: TGCGCCAGCAGCTTGGAGACTGATGGCTACACCTTC. V and J are TRBV5-1 and TRBJ1-2; no definite D call. Trimming took off 0 bases at V and 6 bases at J, with 6 bases between the two ends. This CDR3 spans 12 amino acids. Germline V gene sequence: CDR1 SGHRS, CDR2 YFSETQ.

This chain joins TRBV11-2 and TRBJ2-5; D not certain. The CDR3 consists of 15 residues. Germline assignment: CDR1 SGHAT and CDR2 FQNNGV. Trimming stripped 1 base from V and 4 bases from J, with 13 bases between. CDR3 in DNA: TGTGCCAGCAGCTTAGGGGCCCAGCGTAGAGAGACCCAGTACTTC. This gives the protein CASSLGAQRRETQYF.

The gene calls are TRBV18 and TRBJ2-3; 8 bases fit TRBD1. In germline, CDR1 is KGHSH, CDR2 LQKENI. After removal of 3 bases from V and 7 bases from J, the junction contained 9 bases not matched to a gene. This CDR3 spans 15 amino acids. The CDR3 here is CASSPEAGGRYTQYF. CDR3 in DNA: TGTGCCAGCTCACCCGAGGCAGGGGGCCGATATACGCAGTATTTT.

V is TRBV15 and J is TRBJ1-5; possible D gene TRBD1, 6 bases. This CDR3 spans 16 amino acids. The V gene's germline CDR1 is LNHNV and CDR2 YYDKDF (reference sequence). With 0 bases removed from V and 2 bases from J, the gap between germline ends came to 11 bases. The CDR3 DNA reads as TGTGCCACCAGCAGAGATAAACAGGGAGGCAATCAGCCCCAGCATTTT. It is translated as CATSRDKQGGNQPQHF.

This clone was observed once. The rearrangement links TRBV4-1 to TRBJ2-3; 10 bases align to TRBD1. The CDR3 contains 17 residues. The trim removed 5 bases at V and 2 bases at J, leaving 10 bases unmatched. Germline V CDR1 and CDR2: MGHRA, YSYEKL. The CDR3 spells CASSFREGTGVTDTQYF. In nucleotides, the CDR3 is TGCGCCAGCAGCTTTCGGGAAGGGACAGGGGTCACAGATACGCAGTATTTT.

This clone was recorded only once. For the CDR3, the DNA is TGCGCCAGCAGTGATCAGGGGTCCTACGAGCAGTACTTC. Protein: CASSDQGSYEQYF. The rearrangement joins TRBV5-1 to TRBJ2-7; perhaps TRBD1 as D (6 bases). The germline V gene has CDR1 SGHRS and CDR2 YFSETQ. Trimming left V 5 bases short and J 1 base short, with 10 bases between. There are 13 residues in the CDR3.

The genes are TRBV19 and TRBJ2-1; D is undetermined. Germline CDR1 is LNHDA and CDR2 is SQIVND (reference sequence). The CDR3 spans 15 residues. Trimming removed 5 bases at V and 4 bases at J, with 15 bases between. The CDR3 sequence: CASSLSGLDYNEQFF. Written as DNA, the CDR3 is TGTGCCAGTAGTCTCTCCGGGCTAGATTACAATGAGCAGTTCTTC.

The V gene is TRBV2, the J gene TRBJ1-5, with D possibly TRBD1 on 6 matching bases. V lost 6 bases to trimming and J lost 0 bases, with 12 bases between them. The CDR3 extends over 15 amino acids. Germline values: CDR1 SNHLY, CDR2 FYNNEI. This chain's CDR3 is CASREQGISNQPQHF. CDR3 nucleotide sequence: TGTGCCAGCAGGGAACAGGGAATTAGCAATCAGCCCCAGCATTTT.

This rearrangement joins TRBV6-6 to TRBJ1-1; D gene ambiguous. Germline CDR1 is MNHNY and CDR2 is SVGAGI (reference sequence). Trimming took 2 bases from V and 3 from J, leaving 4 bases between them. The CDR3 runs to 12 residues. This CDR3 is CASSYRDTEAFF. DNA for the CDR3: TGTGCCAGCAGTTACAGGGACACTGAAGCTTTCTTT.

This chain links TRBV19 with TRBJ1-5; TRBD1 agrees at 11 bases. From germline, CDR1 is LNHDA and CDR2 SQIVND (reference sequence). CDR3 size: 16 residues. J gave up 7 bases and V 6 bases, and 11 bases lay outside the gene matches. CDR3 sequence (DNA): TGTGCCAGTAGGACCCCCGGGACAGGGGGAGGGCAGCCCCAGCATTTT. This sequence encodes CASRTPGTGGGQPQHF.

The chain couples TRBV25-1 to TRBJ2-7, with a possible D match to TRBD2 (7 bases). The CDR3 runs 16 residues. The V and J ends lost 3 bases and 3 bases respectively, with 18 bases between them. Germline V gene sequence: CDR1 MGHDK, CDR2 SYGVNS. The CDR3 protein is CASSDWGGSRGYEQYF. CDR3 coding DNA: TGTGCCAGCAGTGATTGGGGCGGGAGCAGGGGCTACGAGCAGTACTTC.

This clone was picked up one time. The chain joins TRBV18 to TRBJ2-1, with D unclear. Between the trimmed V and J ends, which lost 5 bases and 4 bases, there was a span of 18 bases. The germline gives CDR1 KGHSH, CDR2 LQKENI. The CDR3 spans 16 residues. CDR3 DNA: TGTGCCAGCTCAACCCCCTCCGGGTTTAAGTACAATGAGCAGTTCTTC. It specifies CASSTPSGFKYNEQFF.

The CDR3 region has the DNA TGTGCCAGCAGCTTAGCCATCACGGGGAGTGAGCAGTTCTTC. Protein: CASSLAITGSEQFF. The chain is built from TRBV7-2 and TRBJ2-1; TRBD2 is a possible D gene (5 bases). This CDR3 comprises 14 residues. Germline loops: CDR1 SGHTA, CDR2 FQGNSA. Between the trimmed V and J ends, which lost 0 bases and 9 bases, there was a span of 12 bases.